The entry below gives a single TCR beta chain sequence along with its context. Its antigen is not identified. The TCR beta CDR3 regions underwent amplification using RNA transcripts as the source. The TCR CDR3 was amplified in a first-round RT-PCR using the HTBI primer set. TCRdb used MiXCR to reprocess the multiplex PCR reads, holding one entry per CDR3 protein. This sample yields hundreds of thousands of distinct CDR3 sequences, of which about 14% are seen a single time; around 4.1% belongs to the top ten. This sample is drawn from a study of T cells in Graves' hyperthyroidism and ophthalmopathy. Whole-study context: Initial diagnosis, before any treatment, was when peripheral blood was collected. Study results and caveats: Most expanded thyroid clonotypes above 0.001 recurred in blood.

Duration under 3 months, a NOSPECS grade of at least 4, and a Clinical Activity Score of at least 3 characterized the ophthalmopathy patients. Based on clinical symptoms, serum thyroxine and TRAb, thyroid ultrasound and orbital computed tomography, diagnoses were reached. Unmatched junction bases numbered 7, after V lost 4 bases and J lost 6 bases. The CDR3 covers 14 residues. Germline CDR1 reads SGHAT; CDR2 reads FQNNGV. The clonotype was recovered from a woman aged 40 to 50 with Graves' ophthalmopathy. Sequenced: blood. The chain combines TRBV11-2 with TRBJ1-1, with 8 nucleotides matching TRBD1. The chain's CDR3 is CASSSGGRGAEAFF. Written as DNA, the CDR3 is TGTGCCAGCAGCTCAGGGGGCAGGGGCGCTGAAGCTTTCTTT.